The sequence of this T cell receptor (beta chain) was determined in a study of T-cell memory formation after mild COVID-19. Study information: TCR clusters were mostly donor specific. Findings and caveats of the study: CD4+ contracting clones were found mainly in CM and EM, and CD8+ ones in EMRA.

V lost 6 bases, J lost 6 bases, and 15 bases lay in between. This CDR3 region has 13 residues. Germline CDR1 MNHEY, CDR2 SMNVEV (reference sequence). Each CDR3 protein is one row after TCRdb ran MiXCR on the 5' RACE reads. The sample contains a few hundred thousand distinct CDR3 sequences, around 21% of which appear only once. This clonotype was picked up a small number of times. Its antigen is currently unknown. This clonotype was sampled from an adult woman who had mild COVID-19 (a few samples of this study predate the infection). Cell type and time point are not known. The chain recombines TRBV27 with TRBJ2-7; D unresolved. The sample comprised PBMCs or a T cell subset sorted from them (not recorded which). CDR3: CASSLGLSGEQYF. CDR3 nucleotide sequence: TGTGCCAGCAGCCTAGGGTTATCCGGCGAGCAGTACTTC.